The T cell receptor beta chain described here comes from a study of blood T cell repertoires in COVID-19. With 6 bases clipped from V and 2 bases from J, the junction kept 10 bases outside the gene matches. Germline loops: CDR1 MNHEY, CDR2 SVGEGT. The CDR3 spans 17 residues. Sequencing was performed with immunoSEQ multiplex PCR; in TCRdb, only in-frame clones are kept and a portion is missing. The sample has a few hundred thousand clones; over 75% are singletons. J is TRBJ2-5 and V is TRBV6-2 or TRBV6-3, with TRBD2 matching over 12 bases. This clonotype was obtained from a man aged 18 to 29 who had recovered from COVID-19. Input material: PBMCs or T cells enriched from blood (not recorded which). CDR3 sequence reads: CASSRFSGLAGQETQYF. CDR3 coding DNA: TGTGCCAGCAGCCGTTTCTCGGGACTAGCGGGTCAAGAGACCCAGTACTTC.